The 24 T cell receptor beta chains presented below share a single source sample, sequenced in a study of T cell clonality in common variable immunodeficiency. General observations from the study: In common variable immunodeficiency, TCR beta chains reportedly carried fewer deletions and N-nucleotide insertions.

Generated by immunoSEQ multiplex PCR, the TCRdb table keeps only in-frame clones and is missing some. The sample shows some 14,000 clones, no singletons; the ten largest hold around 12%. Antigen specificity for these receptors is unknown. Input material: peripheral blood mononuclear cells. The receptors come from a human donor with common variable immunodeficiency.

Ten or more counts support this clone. CDR3 amino acids: CASSLIGTPQETQYF. The CDR3 DNA, read in part, is TGCGCCAGCAGCTTGATCGGGACACCCCAAGAGACC. The chain links TRBV5-1 to TRBJ2-5, with a tentative D call TRBD1 (6 bases). The read falls 3 residues short of the CDR3 end, and the missing part is taken from the germline J gene. V shed 1 base and J shed 1 base, with 11 bases lying between them. Germline V gene data show CDR1 as SGHRS and CDR2 as YFSETQ. The CDR3 spans 15 residues.

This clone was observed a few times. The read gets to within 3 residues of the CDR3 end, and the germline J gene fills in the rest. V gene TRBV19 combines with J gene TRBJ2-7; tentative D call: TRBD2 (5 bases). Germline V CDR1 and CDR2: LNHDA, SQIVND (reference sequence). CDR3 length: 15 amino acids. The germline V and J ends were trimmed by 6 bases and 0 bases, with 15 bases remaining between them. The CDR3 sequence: CASRSLAPISYEQYF. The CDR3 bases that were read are TGTGCCAGTAGGAGTCTAGCACCGATCTCCTACGAG. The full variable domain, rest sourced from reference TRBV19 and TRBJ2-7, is DGGITQSPKYLFRKEGQNVTLSCEQNLNHDAMYWYRQDPGQGLRLIYYSQIVNDFQKGDIAEGYSVSREKKESFPLTVTSAQKNPTAFYLCASRSLAPISYEQYFGPGTRLTVT.

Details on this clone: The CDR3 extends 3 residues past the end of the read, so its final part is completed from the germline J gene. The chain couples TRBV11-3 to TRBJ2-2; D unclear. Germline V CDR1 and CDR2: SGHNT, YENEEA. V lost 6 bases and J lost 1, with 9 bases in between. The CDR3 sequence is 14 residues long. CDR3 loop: CASRYQMNTGELFF. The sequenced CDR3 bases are TGTGCCAGCAGATACCAGATGAACACCGGGGAG.

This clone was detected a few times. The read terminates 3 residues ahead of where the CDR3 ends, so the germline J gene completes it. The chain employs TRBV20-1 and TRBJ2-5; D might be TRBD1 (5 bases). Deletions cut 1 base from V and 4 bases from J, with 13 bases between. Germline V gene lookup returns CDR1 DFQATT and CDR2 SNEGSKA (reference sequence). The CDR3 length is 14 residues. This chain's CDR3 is CSARGGQVGETQYF. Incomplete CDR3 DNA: TGCAGTGCTAGAGGGGGCCAGGTTGGAGAGACC.

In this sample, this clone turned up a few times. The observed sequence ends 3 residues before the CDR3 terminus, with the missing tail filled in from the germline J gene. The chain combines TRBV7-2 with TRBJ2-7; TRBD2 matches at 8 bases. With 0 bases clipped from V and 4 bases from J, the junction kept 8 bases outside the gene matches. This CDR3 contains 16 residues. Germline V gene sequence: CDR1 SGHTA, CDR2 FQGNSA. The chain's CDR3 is CASSLAVLAGRYEQYF. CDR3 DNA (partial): TGTGCCAGCAGCTTAGCAGTCCTAGCGGGCCGATACGAG.

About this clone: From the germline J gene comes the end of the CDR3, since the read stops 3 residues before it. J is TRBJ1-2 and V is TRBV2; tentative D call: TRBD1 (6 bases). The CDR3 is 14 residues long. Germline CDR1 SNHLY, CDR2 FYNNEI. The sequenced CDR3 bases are TGTGCCAGCAGTGAAGTTCAGGGGTCCGGGGGC. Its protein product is CASSEVQGSGG. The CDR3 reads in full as CASSEVQGSGGYTF.

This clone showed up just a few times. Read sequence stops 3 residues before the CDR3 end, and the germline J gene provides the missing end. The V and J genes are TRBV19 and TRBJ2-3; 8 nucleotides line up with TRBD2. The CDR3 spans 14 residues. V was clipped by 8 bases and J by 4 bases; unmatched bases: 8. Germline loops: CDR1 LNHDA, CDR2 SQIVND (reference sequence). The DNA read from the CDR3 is TGTGCCAGTCAGGACGGGAGGGGTTCAGATACG. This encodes CASQDGRGSDT. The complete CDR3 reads CASQDGRGSDTQYF.

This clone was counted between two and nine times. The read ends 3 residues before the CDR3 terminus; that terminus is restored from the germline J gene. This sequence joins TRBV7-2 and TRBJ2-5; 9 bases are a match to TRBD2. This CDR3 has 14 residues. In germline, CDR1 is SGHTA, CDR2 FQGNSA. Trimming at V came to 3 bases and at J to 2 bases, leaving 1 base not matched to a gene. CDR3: CASSFGLAQETQYF. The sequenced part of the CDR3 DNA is TGTGCCAGCAGCTTTGGACTAGCGCAAGAGACC.

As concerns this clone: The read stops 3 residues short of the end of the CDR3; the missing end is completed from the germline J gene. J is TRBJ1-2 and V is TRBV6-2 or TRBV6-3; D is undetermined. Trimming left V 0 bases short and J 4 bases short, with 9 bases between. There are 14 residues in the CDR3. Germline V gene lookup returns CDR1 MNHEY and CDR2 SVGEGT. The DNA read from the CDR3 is TGTGCCAGCAGTTACTCGGGCGGACTCTATGGC. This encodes CASSYSGGLYG. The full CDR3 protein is CASSYSGGLYGYTF.

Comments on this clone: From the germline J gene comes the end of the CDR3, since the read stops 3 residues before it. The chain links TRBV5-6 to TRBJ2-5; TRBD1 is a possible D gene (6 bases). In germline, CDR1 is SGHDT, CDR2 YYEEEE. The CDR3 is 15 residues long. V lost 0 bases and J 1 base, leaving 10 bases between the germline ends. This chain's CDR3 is CASSLEGEIQETQYF. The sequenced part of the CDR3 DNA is TGTGCCAGCAGCTTGGAGGGGGAAATCCAAGAGACC.

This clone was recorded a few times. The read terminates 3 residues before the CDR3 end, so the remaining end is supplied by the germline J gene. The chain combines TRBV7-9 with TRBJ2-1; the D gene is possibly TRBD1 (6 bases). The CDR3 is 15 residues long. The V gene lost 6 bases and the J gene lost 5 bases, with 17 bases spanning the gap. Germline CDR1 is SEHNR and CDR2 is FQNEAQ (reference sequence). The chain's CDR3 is CASRPRDRLDNEQFF. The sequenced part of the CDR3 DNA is TGTGCCAGCAGACCGCGAGACAGGTTAGACAATGAG.

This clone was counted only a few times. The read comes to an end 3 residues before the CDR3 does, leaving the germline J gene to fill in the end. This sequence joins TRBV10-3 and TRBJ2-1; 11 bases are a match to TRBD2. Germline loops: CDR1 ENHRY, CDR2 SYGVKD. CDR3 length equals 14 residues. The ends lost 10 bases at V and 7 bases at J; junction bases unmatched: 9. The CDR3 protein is CATLSGRAWNEQFF. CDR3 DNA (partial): TGTGCCACCCTTAGCGGGAGGGCTTGGAATGAG.

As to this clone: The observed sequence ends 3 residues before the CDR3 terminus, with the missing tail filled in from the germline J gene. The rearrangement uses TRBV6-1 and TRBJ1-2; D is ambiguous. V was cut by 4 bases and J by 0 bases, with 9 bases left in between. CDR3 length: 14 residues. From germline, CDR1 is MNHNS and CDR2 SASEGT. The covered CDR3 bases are TGTGCCAGCAGTGGCCAGCTAGCTAACTATGGC. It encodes CASSGQLANYG. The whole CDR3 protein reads CASSGQLANYGYTF.

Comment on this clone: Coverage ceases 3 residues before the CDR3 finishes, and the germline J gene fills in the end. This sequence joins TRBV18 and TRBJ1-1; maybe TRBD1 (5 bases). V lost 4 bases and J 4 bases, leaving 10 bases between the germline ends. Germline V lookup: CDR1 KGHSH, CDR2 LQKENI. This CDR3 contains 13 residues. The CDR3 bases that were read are TGTGCCAGCTCACGGGGGGACCGCACTGAA. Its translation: CASSRGDRTE. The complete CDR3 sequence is CASSRGDRTEAFF.

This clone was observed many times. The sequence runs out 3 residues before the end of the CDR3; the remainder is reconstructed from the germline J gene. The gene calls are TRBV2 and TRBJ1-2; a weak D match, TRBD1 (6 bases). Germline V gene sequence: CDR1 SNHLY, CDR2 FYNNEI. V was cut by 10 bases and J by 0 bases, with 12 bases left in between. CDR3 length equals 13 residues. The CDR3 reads CATGQISNYGYTF. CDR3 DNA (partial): TGTGCCACCGGACAGATCTCTAACTATGGC. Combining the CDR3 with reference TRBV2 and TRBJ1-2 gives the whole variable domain EPEVTQTPSHQVTQMGQEVILRCVPISNHLYFYWYRQILGQKVEFLVSFYNNEISEKSEIFDDQFSVERPDGSNFTLKIRSTKLEDSAMYFCATGQISNYGYTFGSGTRLTVV.

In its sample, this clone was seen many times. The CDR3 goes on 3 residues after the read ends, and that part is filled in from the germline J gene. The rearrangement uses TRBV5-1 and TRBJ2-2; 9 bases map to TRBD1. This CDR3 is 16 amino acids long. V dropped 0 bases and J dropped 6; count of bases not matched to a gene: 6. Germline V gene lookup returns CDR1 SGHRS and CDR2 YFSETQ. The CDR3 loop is CASSLGRTGVAGELFF. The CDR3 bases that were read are TGCGCCAGCAGCTTGGGACGGACAGGGGTTGCCGGGGAG.

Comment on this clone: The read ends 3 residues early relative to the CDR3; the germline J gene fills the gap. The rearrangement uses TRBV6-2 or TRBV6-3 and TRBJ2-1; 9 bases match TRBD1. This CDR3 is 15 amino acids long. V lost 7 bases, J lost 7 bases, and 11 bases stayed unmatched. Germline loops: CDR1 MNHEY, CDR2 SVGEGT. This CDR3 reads CASTRTGDGLNEQFF. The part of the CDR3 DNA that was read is TGTGCCAGCACCCGGACAGGGGATGGGTTGAATGAG.

The DNA read from the CDR3 is TGTGCCTGGAGAGCGAAACAGGGTGATTACAATCAGCCC. It codes for CAWRAKQGDYNQP. The whole CDR3 sequence is CAWRAKQGDYNQPQHF. The rearrangement uses TRBV30 and TRBJ1-5; the D gene is possibly TRBD1 (6 bases). The CDR3 is cut off 3 residues early in the read; its end comes from the germline J gene. The germline V gene has CDR1 GTSNPN and CDR2 SVGIG (reference sequence). The CDR3 runs 16 residues. V was clipped by 3 bases and J by 3 bases, with 18 bases between them.

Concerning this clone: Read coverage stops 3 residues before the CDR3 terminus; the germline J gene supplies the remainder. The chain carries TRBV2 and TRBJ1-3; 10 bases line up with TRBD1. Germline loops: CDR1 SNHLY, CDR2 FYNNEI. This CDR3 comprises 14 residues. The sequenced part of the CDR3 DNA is TGTGCCAGCAGCAACCGGGACAGGGGAAGGGCC. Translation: CASSNRDRGRA. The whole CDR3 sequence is CASSNRDRGRAIYF.

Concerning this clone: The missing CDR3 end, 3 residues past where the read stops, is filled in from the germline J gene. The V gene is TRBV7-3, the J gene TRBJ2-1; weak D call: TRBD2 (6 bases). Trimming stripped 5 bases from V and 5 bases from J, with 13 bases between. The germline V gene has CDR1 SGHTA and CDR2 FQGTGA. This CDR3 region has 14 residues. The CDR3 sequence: CASSRDSTNNEQFF. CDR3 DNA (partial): TGTGCCAGCAGCCGGGACTCCACCAACAATGAG.

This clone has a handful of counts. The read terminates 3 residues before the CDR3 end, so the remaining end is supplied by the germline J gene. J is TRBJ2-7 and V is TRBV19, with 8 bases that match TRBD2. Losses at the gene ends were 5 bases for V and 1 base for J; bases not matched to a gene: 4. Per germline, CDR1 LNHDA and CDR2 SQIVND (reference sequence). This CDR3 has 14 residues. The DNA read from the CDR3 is TGTGCCAGTAGTTCGGGACTAGTTTCCTACGAG. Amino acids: CASSSGLVSYE. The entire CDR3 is CASSSGLVSYEQYF.

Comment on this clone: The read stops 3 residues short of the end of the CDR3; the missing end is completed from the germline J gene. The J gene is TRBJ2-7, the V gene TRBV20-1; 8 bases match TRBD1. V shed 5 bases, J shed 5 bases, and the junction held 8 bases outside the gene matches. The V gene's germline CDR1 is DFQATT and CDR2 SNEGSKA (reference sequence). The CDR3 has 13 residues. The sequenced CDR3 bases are TGCAGTGCTCCAAGGACAGGGTCCAACGAG. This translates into CSAPRTGSNE. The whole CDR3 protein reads CSAPRTGSNEQYF.

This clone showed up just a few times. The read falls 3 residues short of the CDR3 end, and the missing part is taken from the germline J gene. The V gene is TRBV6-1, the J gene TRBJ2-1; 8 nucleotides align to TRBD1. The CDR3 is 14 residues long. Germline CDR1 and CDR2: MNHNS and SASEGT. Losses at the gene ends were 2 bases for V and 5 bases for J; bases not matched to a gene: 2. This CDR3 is CASSERTGNNEQFF. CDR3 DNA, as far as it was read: TGTGCCAGCAGTGAAAGGACAGGGAACAATGAG.

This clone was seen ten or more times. The sequenced CDR3 bases are TGCAGTGCTAGATCCCCGGGGAGTGGTGAG. Translated: CSARSPGSGE. The CDR3 in full is CSARSPGSGEQFF. The gene calls are TRBV20-1 and TRBJ2-1; D is possibly TRBD2 (5 bases). The read falls 3 residues short of the CDR3 end, and the missing part is taken from the germline J gene. Germline V gives CDR1 DFQATT, CDR2 SNEGSKA (reference sequence). This CDR3 has 13 amino acids. Trimming left V 2 bases short and J 9 bases short, with 14 bases between.